The present T cell receptor beta chain was sequenced within a study of blood T cell repertoires in COVID-19. For the study at large: Acute-phase and convalescent COVID-19 samples originated in the United States, Italy and Spain. The cDNA or gDNA used as material had been derived from T cells, B-cell-depleted T cells, or PBMCs.

Per the authors' pipeline: Estimates of nucleated cell counts were drawn from the amplification of reference gene primers. Sequencing used immunoSEQ multiplex PCR; TCRdb keeps in-frame clones, though not all of them. The DNA was the basis for D and trimming; V, J and clone size are from that table. The sample has 300,000 to 400,000 clones; around 89% are singletons. Germline CDR1 and CDR2: SGHRS and YFSETQ. The ends lost 3 bases at V and 1 base at J; junction bases unmatched: 4. The CDR3 is made up of 16 amino acids. The Seattle site enrolled patients during active infection and followed them longitudinally.

The chain links TRBV5-1 to TRBJ1-1, with 12 bases aligning to TRBD1. The sequencing sample was made of peripheral blood. The source is a woman younger than 45 with COVID-19, enrolled during active disease. CDR3 sequence reads: CASSSGQGAGNTEAFF. As DNA, the CDR3 is TGCGCCAGCAGCTCGGGACAGGGGGCGGGGAACACTGAAGCTTTCTTT. The complete variable domain, with remaining parts taken from reference TRBV5-1 and TRBJ1-1, reads KAGVTQTPRYLIKTRGQQVTLSCSPISGHRSVSWYQQTPGQGLQFLFEYFSETQRNKGNFPGRFSGRQFSNSRSEMNVSTLELGDSALYLCASSSGQGAGNTEAFFGQGTRLTVV.